This T cell receptor beta chain is from a study of post-analysis software for immune sequencing data. On the study more broadly: The disease courses covered relapsing-remitting, secondary progressive and progressive-relapsing multiple sclerosis.

There are 12 residues in the CDR3. Trimming stripped 4 bases from V and 7 bases from J, with 8 bases between. Germline V gene sequence: CDR1 WSHSY, CDR2 SAAADI. As regards this clonotype: The target antigen is unknown.

The TCR beta cDNA libraries carried unique molecular identifiers. Each CDR3 protein gets one entry after TCRdb re-called the PCR reads with MiXCR. This sample yields hundreds of thousands of distinct CDR3 sequences, of which 59% are seen a single time; approximately 10% belongs to the top ten. Findings of the study overall: Controls had significantly higher normalized Chao1 diversity than multiple sclerosis patients. The study found TRBV5-6, TRBV5-1 and TRBV20-1 among five or six TRBV segments more frequent in patients than controls.

The sequence came from a girl aged 2 to 10 with multiple sclerosis. V is TRBV10-2 and J is TRBJ2-1; no firm D call. The source material was blood. CDR3 sequence (DNA): TGCGCCAGCAGTGTTATAGATAATGAGCAGTTCTTC. The encoded protein is CASSVIDNEQFF.